This TCR beta chain was found in a study of cytomegalovirus exposure and HLA in healthy donors. Primers included in the PCR were 60 Vbeta and 13 Jbeta primers. Authors' data handling: Unique TCR beta chains totaled 65 million to 95 million in a later count, with approximately 11 million of them shared. Method: immunoSEQ multiplex PCR; TCRdb's copy keeps in-frame clones and lacks some. The V and J calls and the clone size are those of that table, but D and trimming were determined from the DNA. The sample lists around 110,000 clones; around 85% were seen once. This clone was picked up one time. Its antigen is not identified. CDR3 length: 13 residues. V was shortened by 3 bases and J by 8 bases, with 10 bases between the two germline ends. Per the germline V gene, CDR1 is SGHNT and CDR2 is YENEEA. The study, taken as a whole, reports: The authors reported that TCR beta sequences could predict HLA-A and HLA-B alleles. These predictions were accurate for most subjects in the first cohort.

This sequence was found in a man in his fifties or sixties in good health and CMV-seronegative. Sequenced material: PBMCs. The chain uses TRBV11-3 and TRBJ2-2; TRBD1 might be the D (6 bases). The CDR3 sequence: CASSLDSLGELFF. In DNA form, the CDR3 reads TGTGCCAGCAGCTTGGACAGTTTGGGGGAGCTGTTTTTT.